These 21 T cell receptor beta chains came from one sample sequenced in a study of Tregs in tolerant kidney transplant recipients (dated by TCRdb to about 2019). The protocol used for the library was the immunoSEQ multiplex PCR assay. Drawn from immuneACCESS, this table holds only the in-frame rearrangements with V and J called that TCRdb kept. Clones are partly lost; checked studies trace under half to an unresolved V gene and leave the rest unexplained. Across this sample there are around 52,000 clones, with over 70% seen only once. Together, the top ten hold approximately 4.7% of the sample. Sequencing used CD4+ T cells from blood. These receptor sequences come from a human donor in good health.

The chain combines TRBV5-8 with TRBJ2-3; 9 bases agree with TRBD1. The germline V gene has CDR1 SGHTS and CDR2 YDEGEE. V shed 2 bases, J shed 2 bases, and the junction held 9 bases outside the gene matches. This CDR3 has 17 residues. CDR3 loop: CASSLGQGSRLTDTQYF. In DNA form, the CDR3 reads TGTGCCAGCAGCTTAGGACAGGGGAGCCGACTCACAGATACGCAGTATTTT.

V is TRBV5-1 and J is TRBJ2-4; D is uncertain. This CDR3 has 14 residues. V lost 1 base and J lost 0, with 5 bases in between. Germline-derived CDR1 and CDR2 are SGHRS and YFSETQ. The CDR3 sequence is CASSLTQAKNIQYF. The CDR3 DNA reads as TGCGCCAGCAGCTTGACCCAAGCCAAAAACATTCAGTACTTC.

J is TRBJ1-2 and V is TRBV7-9; weak D call: TRBD1 (6 bases). Looked up from germline, CDR1 is SEHNR and CDR2 is FQNEAQ (reference sequence). The V gene lost 1 base and the J gene lost 2 bases, with 14 bases spanning the gap. The CDR3 has 16 residues. CDR3 in amino acids: CASSLGSGQINYGYTF. The CDR3 coding sequence is TGTGCCAGCAGCTTAGGGAGTGGACAGATCAACTATGGCTACACCTTC. Filled out from reference TRBV7-9 and TRBJ1-2, the complete variable domain reads DTGVSQNPRHKITKRGQNVTFRCDPISEHNRLYWYRQTLGQGPEFLTYFQNEAQLEKSRLLSDRFSAERPKGSFSTLEIQRTEQGDSAMYLCASSLGSGQINYGYTFGSGTRLTVV.

V is TRBV5-1 and J is TRBJ2-5, with a tentative D call TRBD2 (5 bases). The V and J ends lost 0 bases and 2 bases respectively, with 8 bases between them. This CDR3 is built from 14 residues. From germline, CDR1 is SGHRS and CDR2 YFSETQ. The CDR3 is CASSLDSGQETQYF. The DNA for the CDR3 is TGCGCCAGCAGCTTGGACTCGGGGCAAGAGACCCAGTACTTC.

The J gene is TRBJ2-7, the V gene TRBV19; a possible D gene is TRBD1 (6 bases). The CDR3 loop spans 13 amino acids. Germline V CDR1 and CDR2: LNHDA, SQIVND (reference sequence). Between the trimmed V and J ends, which lost 4 bases and 5 bases, there was a span of 12 bases. CDR3: CASSTVRGNEQYF. Here the CDR3 DNA reads TGTGCCAGTAGTACTGTCAGGGGTAACGAGCAGTACTTC.

The chain carries TRBV5-1 and TRBJ1-6; D might be TRBD1 (5 bases). Germline lookup yields CDR1 SGHRS and CDR2 YFSETQ. V was cut by 5 bases and J by 5 bases, with 11 bases left in between. The CDR3 sequence is 14 residues long. The CDR3 here is CASSYGQDNSPLHF. CDR3 sequence (DNA): TGCGCCAGCAGTTACGGACAAGATAATTCACCCCTCCACTTT.

The chain is built from TRBV15 and TRBJ2-1; unclear D gene. The germline V gene encodes CDR1 LNHNV and CDR2 YYDKDF (reference sequence). The CDR3 extends over 13 amino acids. The V end lost 1 base, the J end lost 9 bases, and 10 bases lay between the germline ends. The CDR3 loop reads CATSRVPVFEQFF. CDR3 in DNA: TGTGCCACCAGCAGAGTTCCCGTCTTTGAGCAGTTCTTC.

This sequence joins TRBV18 and TRBJ1-2; D remains ambiguous. The CDR3 loop spans 15 amino acids. V lost 0 bases, J lost 5 bases, and 13 bases lay in between. The V gene's germline CDR1 is KGHSH and CDR2 LQKENI. CDR3 in amino acids: CASSPPSLSGYGYTF. In nucleotides, the CDR3 is TGTGCCAGCTCACCACCGTCCCTCAGCGGATATGGCTACACCTTC.

The chain has TRBV11-1 and TRBJ1-2; perhaps TRBD1 as D (5 bases). V was pared by 5 bases and J by 12 bases, with 22 bases between. The CDR3 is 14 residues long. Germline V gene lookup returns CDR1 SGHAT and CDR2 FQDESV (reference sequence). Here the CDR3 reads CASSPGPSREIDTF. CDR3 sequence (DNA): TGTGCCAGCAGCCCGGGACCCTCGCGAGAAATCGACACCTTC. The variable domain in full, with the rest retrieved from reference TRBV11-1 and TRBJ1-2, is EAEVAQSPRYKITEKSQAVAFWCDPISGHATLYWYRQILGQGPELLVQFQDESVVDDSQLPKDRFSAERLKGVDSTLKIQPAELGDSAMYLCASSPGPSREIDTFGSGTRLTVV.

The CDR3 loop is CASGQGQGLNQPQHF. The CDR3 nucleotides are TGTGCTAGTGGCCAAGGACAGGGGTTGAATCAGCCCCAGCATTTT. The V gene is TRBV12-5, the J gene TRBJ1-5, with TRBD1 matching 9 bases. Germline CDR1 and CDR2: LGHNT and FRNRAP. This CDR3 is 15 amino acids long. The J segment lost 4 bases and the V segment lost 6 bases, leaving 7 bases of the junction unmatched. Filled out from reference TRBV12-5 and TRBJ1-5, the complete variable domain reads DARVTQTPRHKVTEMGQEVTMRCQPILGHNTVFWYRQTMMQGLELLAYFRNRAPLDDSGMPKDRFSAEMPDATLATLKIQPSEPRDSAVYFCASGQGQGLNQPQHFGDGTRLSIL.

This chain uses TRBV11-2 with TRBJ2-5; 16 bases match TRBD2. V was clipped by 4 bases and J by 4 bases; unmatched bases: 12. The CDR3 runs to 19 residues. CDR1 is SGHAT, CDR2 FQNNGV, per germline. This CDR3 reads CASSSLGLAGGRNPETQYF. CDR3 nucleotides: TGTGCCAGCAGCTCATTGGGACTAGCGGGGGGGCGGAACCCAGAGACCCAGTACTTC.

The V call is TRBV2, the J call TRBJ2-7; D may correspond to TRBD1 or TRBD2 (5 bases each). Trimming cost V 5 bases and J 7 bases, with 12 bases left between them. This CDR3 is 12 amino acids long. The germline gives CDR1 SNHLY, CDR2 FYNNEI. CDR3 residues: CASSPVGTEQYF. The DNA of the CDR3 is TGTGCCAGCAGTCCCGTGGGGACGGAGCAGTACTTC.

This clone was recorded a few times. One junction end disagrees with the germline gene, perhaps due to a read error. V is TRBV29-1 and J is TRBJ1-2, with D hard to call. The CDR3 is 9 residues long. The germline V gene encodes CDR1 SQVTM and CDR2 ANQGSEA. The CDR3 spells CSVDRFRAF. In nucleotides, the CDR3 is TGCAGCGTTGATCGCTTTAGGGCCTTC.

V and J are TRBV2 and TRBJ1-1, with D uncertain. The V end was cut by 0 bases, the J end by 3 bases, with 8 bases between. The CDR3 consists of 14 residues. Germline-derived CDR1 and CDR2 are SNHLY and FYNNEI. As DNA, the CDR3 is TGTGCCAGCAGTGAAGCGGGCGGTTACACTGAAGCTTTCTTT. Amino acids: CASSEAGGYTEAFF.

The CDR3 nucleotides are TGTGCCAGCAGCTTCCAGGGACGGGTGTACTTC. This encodes CASSFQGRVYF. The genes are TRBV11-3 and TRBJ2-4; tentatively, D is TRBD1 or TRBD2 (5 bases each). CDR1 and CDR2 (germline): SGHNT, YENEEA. The CDR3 totals 11 residues. Trimming removed 3 bases from V and 15 bases from J, with 12 bases in between.

The chain combines TRBV6-5 with TRBJ2-7, with D unresolved. The CDR3 totals 13 residues. Germline loops: CDR1 MNHEY, CDR2 SVGAGI. Trimming took off 0 bases at V and 7 bases at J, with 10 bases between the two ends. The CDR3 region is CASSYSFEAEQYF. The CDR3 DNA follows: TGTGCCAGCAGTTACTCTTTTGAGGCTGAGCAGTACTTC.

The rearrangement links TRBV7-3 to TRBJ2-3, with 7 bases lining up with TRBD1. Losses at the gene ends were 2 bases for V and 1 base for J; bases not matched to a gene: 6. The CDR3 has 16 residues. Germline V gives CDR1 SGHTA, CDR2 FQGTGA. CDR3 coding DNA: TGTGCCAGCAGCTTACTTGGGACAGTAGGCACAGATACGCAGTATTTT. Amino acids: CASSLLGTVGTDTQYF.

The genes are TRBV13 and TRBJ2-7; 7 bases match TRBD2. The ends lost 1 base at V and 2 bases at J; junction bases unmatched: 5. CDR1 and CDR2 (germline): PRHDT, FYEKMQ (reference sequence). The CDR3 is made up of 15 amino acids. Here the CDR3 reads CASSLASGEAYEQYF. Here the CDR3 DNA reads TGTGCCAGCAGCTTAGCAAGCGGGGAGGCCTACGAGCAGTACTTC.

DNA of the CDR3: TGTGCCAGCAGCTTTCACTTTCGCGGGAGAACTGGAGAGACCCAGTACTTC. It yields the protein CASSFHFRGRTGETQYF. This sequence joins TRBV7-8 and TRBJ2-5; 7 bases match TRBD2. Germline V gene sequence: CDR1 SGHVS, CDR2 FQNEAQ. The CDR3 runs to 17 residues. V was pared by 3 bases and J by 4 bases, with 14 bases of the junction left unmatched.

The chain combines TRBV5-4 with TRBJ1-6, with D perhaps TRBD1 (5 bases). The CDR3 sequence is 14 residues long. Trimming left V 0 bases short and J 8 bases short, with 9 bases between. Germline values: CDR1 SGHNT, CDR2 YYREEE (reference sequence). CDR3 region: CASSLDPRDSPLHF. The CDR3 region has the DNA TGTGCCAGCAGCTTGGACCCCAGGGATTCACCCCTCCACTTT. The full variable domain, completed using reference TRBV5-4 and TRBJ1-6, is ETGVTQSPTHLIKTRGQQVTLRCSSQSGHNTVSWYQQALGQGPQFIFQYYREEENGRGNFPPRFSGLQFPNYSSELNVNALELDDSALYLCASSLDPRDSPLHFGNGTRLTVT.

The chain recombines TRBV5-1 with TRBJ2-6; D remains ambiguous. The CDR3 length is 14 residues. CDR1 is SGHRS and CDR2 is YFSETQ in the germline V gene. V gave up 5 bases and J gave up 4 bases, with 10 bases separating them. CDR3 nucleotide sequence: TGCGCCAGCAGACCGGCGTTCGGGGCCAACGTCCTGACTTTC. It is translated as CASRPAFGANVLTF.